Presented here are 10 T cell receptor beta chains from one specimen sequenced in a study of cytomegalovirus exposure and HLA in healthy donors. With 60 Vbeta and 13 Jbeta primers, the PCR was carried out. Profiled with immunoSEQ multiplex PCR; TCRdb holds only in-frame clones, not every one. The table lists 200,000 or so clones, approximately 78% of them singletons. Input material: PBMCs. Receptor source: a woman aged 50 to 60 in good health and CMV-seropositive.

The gene calls are TRBV19 and TRBJ1-1; D gene unclear. Trimming pared 1 base from V and 11 bases from J, leaving 11 bases between. The CDR3 runs 12 residues. Germline CDR1 reads LNHDA; CDR2 reads SQIVND (reference sequence). In nucleotides, the CDR3 is TGTGCCAGTAGTATAGTGGAGGGAAAGGCTTTCTTT. Translation gives CASSIVEGKAFF.

The rearrangement uses TRBV7-2 and TRBJ2-5; 8 bases line up with TRBD1. V lost 2 bases to trimming and J lost 5 bases; unmatched junction nucleotides: 1. Germline V gene sequence: CDR1 SGHTA, CDR2 FQGNSA. The CDR3 is 13 amino acids. Here the CDR3 DNA reads TGTGCCAGCAGCTTAAGGGACAGGGAGACCCAGTACTTC. It is translated as CASSLRDRETQYF.

The genes are TRBV15 and TRBJ2-2, with 7 bases lining up with TRBD1. Germline-derived CDR1 and CDR2 are LNHNV and YYDKDF (reference sequence). V lost 3 bases to trimming and J lost 5 bases; unmatched junction nucleotides: 18. The CDR3 consists of 19 residues. In nucleotides, the CDR3 is TGTGCCACCAGCAGGAAGCGGCACAAAACAGGGGTTGGGACCGGGGAGCTGTTTTTT. It encodes CATSRKRHKTGVGTGELFF.

The chain recombines TRBV21-1 with TRBJ2-1; TRBD2 is the table's D call and was not checked against the DNA. TRBV21-1 is deemed a pseudogene. The CDR3 sequence is 17 residues long. Written as DNA, the CDR3 is TGTGCCAGCAGCAAAGGGACTAGTCTATCCTCCTACAATGAGCAGTTCTTC. It specifies CASSKGTSLSSYNEQFF.

The rearrangement joins TRBV11-2 to TRBJ2-7; TRBD1 is a possible D gene (6 bases). This CDR3 comprises 13 residues. With 6 bases removed from V and 5 bases from J, the gap between germline ends came to 14 bases. CDR1 is SGHAT and CDR2 is FQNNGV in the germline V gene. CDR3 in amino acids: CASSETGRDEQYF. DNA of the CDR3: TGTGCCAGCAGTGAAACAGGGCGCGACGAGCAGTACTTC.

This sequence joins TRBV7-9 and TRBJ2-7, with 7 bases fitting TRBD1. CDR1 is SEHNR, CDR2 FQNEAQ, per germline (reference sequence). This CDR3 spans 15 amino acids. V dropped 5 bases and J dropped 3; count of bases not matched to a gene: 10. CDR3 nucleotide sequence: TGTGCCAGCAGCCGAGGGACAGAGGTTGTCTACGAGCAGTACTTC. Translation: CASSRGTEVVYEQYF.

This sequence joins TRBV19 and TRBJ2-6; D possibly corresponds to TRBD1 (5 bases). Germline loops: CDR1 LNHDA, CDR2 SQIVND (reference sequence). The V and J ends lost 5 bases and 1 base respectively, with 18 bases between them. This CDR3 comprises 18 residues. CDR3 sequence (DNA): TGTGCCAGTAGTTTTCACAAGGGGTCTTCGTCTGGGGCCAACGTCCTGACTTTC. It is translated as CASSFHKGSSSGANVLTF.

The J gene is TRBJ2-2, the V gene TRBV5-1; D might be TRBD1 (5 bases). The CDR3 totals 14 residues. Trimming cost V 0 bases and J 6 bases, with 9 bases left between them. The germline V gene has CDR1 SGHRS and CDR2 YFSETQ. The CDR3 DNA sequence: TGCGCCAGCAGCTTGGGGGGCTGGTCCGGGGAGCTGTTTTTT. Amino acid sequence: CASSLGGWSGELFF.

Of note for this clone: This sample includes further DNA sequences coding for the same CDR3. The V and J genes are TRBV10-2 and TRBJ2-5; D uncertain. Trimming removed 3 bases from V and 2 bases from J, with 10 bases in between. Germline CDR1 reads WSHSY; CDR2 reads SAAADI. The CDR3 loop spans 14 amino acids. Here the CDR3 reads CASSDLAGQETQYF. CDR3 nucleotide sequence: TGCGCCAGCAGTGACCTGGCAGGTCAAGAGACCCAGTACTTC.

This clone has a handful of counts. The chain has TRBV6-1 and TRBJ2-7; 7 nucleotides agree with TRBD2. The ends lost 7 bases at V and 4 bases at J; junction bases unmatched: 13. CDR1 and CDR2 from the germline V gene are MNHNS and SASEGT. The CDR3 has 15 amino acids. The CDR3 DNA is TGTGCCAGCATGTCCTGGACGGGAGCGGGGTACGAGCAGTACTTC. Protein: CASMSWTGAGYEQYF.